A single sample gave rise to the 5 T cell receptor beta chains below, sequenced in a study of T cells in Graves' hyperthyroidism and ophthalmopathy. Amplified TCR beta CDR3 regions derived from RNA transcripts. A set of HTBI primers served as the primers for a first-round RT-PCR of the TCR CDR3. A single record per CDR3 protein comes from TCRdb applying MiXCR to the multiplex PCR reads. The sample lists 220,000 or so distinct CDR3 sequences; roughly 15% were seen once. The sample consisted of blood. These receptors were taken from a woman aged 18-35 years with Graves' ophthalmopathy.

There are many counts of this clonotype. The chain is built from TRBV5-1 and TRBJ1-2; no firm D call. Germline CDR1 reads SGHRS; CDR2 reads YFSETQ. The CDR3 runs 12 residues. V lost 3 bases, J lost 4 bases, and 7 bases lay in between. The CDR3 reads CASSYDSYGYTF. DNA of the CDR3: TGCGCCAGCAGCTACGACTCCTATGGCTACACCTTC.

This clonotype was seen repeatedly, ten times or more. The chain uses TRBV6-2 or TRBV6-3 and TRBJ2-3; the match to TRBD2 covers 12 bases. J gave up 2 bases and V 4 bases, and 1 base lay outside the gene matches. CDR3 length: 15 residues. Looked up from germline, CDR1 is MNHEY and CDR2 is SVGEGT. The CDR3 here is CASSWTSGDTDTQYF. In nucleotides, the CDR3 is TGTGCCAGCAGTTGGACTAGCGGGGACACAGATACGCAGTATTTT.

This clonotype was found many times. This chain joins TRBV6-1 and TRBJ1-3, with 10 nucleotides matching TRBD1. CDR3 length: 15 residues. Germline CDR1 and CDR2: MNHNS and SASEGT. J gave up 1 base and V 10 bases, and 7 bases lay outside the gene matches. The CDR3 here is CATRDRGHSGNTIYF. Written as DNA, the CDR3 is TGTGCCACCCGGGACAGGGGTCATTCTGGAAACACCATATATTTT.

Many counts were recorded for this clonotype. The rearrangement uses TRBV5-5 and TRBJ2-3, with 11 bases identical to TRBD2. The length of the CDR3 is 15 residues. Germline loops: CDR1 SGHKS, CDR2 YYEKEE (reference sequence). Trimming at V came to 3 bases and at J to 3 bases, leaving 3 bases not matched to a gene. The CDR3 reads CASSYLAGGTDTQYF. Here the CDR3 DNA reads TGTGCCAGCAGCTATCTAGCGGGAGGAACAGATACGCAGTATTTT. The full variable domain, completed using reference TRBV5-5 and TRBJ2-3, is DAGVTQSPTHLIKTRGQQVTLRCSPISGHKSVSWYQQVLGQGPQFIFQYYEKEERGRGNFPDRFSARQFPNYSSELNVNALLLGDSALYLCASSYLAGGTDTQYFGPGTRLTVL.

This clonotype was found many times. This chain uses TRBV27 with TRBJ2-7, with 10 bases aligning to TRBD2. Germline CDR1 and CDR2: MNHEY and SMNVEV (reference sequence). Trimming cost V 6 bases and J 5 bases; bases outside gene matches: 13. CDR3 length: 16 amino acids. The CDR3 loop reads CASRSLLSGRTHEQYF. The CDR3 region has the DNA TGTGCCAGCAGATCCCTCCTTAGCGGGAGGACCCACGAGCAGTACTTC.